This TCR beta chain derives from a study of CD8+ T cells in alopecia areata. Study as a whole: Treated patients swallowed 5 to 10 mg of oral tofacitinib twice daily. Notes on the study in general: Numerous clones, expanded in lesions, remained in scalp and blood during tofacitinib. Tofacitinib delivered significant drops in scalp clonality and in expanded CD8+ clones among the top 100.

Treatment noted: oral pan-JAK inhibitor, 5-10 mg twice daily. Sampling of alopecia areata patients yielded lesional scalp punch biopsies as well as peripheral blood. With regard to this clone: Its antigen is unidentified.

The CDR3 has 13 residues. V was cut by 8 bases and J by 7 bases, with 17 bases left in between. CDR1 is SGHTA, CDR2 FQGNSA, per germline. After isolation, RNA underwent reverse transcription to generate cDNA as the sequencing template. The repertoire was sequenced with immunoSEQ multiplex PCR; TCRdb's copy has only in-frame clones and lacks some. The sample lists under 150,000 clones, 56% seen once, with under 3.5% in the top ten. The chain recombines TRBV7-2 with TRBJ2-5; D uncertain. The sequencing here drew on CD4+ T cells sorted from blood, taken at week 24, from a patient treated with tofacitinib. This receptor was taken from a human donor with alopecia areata. The CDR3: CASSLTEWGTQYF. DNA for the CDR3: TGTGCCAGCTCCCTGACGGAATGGGGGACCCAGTACTTC.